Given below is one TCR beta chain in context. Its antigen is unidentified. Looked up from germline, CDR1 is SGDLS and CDR2 is YYNGEE. The CDR3 has 16 amino acids. J gave up 4 bases and V 0 bases, and 5 bases lay outside the gene matches. This sample was included in a study of blood T cells in healthy people across ages. As for the study in general: When template switching was applied, about one barcoded beta molecule was captured per two T cells.

For the second PCR, which ran for 7 to 11 cycles, a sample-barcoded 5' primer and a J-beta primer mix were used. Via MiXCR, TCRdb re-called the 5' RACE reads, giving one row per CDR3 protein. The top ten clones hold about a tenth of a sample with about 930,000 distinct CDR3 sequences, 25% to 35% of them seen once. Study-wide results and limits: More naive CD4+ cells and higher diversity marked long-lived donors relative to aged donors. CMV infection status of these donors was not known. The unsorted PBMCs prevented any conclusive comparison of naive versus antigen-experienced cells.

This sample was also put to use in a study of T cells of mothers and their children.

Material: blood. This clonotype was obtained from a woman aged 40-49 years in good health. This chain uses TRBV9 with TRBJ2-1; 9 nucleotides line up with TRBD2. The CDR3: CASSVAGGGAYNEQFF. In DNA form, the CDR3 reads TGTGCCAGCAGCGTAGCTGGCGGGGGGGCTTACAATGAGCAGTTCTTC.